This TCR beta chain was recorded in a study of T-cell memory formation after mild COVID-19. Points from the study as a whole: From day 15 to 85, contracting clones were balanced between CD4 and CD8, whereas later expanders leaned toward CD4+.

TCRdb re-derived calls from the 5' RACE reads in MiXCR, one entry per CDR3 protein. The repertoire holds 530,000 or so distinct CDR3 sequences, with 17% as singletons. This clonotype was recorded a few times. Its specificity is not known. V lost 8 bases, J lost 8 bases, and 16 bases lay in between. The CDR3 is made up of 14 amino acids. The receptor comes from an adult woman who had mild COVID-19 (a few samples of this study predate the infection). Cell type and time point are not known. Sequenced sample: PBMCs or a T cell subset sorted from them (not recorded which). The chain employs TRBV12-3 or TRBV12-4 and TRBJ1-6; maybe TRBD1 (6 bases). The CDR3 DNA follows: TGTGCCAGCCTGGCGGGGGGGGCCTATTCACCCCTCCACTTT. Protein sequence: CASLAGGAYSPLHF.